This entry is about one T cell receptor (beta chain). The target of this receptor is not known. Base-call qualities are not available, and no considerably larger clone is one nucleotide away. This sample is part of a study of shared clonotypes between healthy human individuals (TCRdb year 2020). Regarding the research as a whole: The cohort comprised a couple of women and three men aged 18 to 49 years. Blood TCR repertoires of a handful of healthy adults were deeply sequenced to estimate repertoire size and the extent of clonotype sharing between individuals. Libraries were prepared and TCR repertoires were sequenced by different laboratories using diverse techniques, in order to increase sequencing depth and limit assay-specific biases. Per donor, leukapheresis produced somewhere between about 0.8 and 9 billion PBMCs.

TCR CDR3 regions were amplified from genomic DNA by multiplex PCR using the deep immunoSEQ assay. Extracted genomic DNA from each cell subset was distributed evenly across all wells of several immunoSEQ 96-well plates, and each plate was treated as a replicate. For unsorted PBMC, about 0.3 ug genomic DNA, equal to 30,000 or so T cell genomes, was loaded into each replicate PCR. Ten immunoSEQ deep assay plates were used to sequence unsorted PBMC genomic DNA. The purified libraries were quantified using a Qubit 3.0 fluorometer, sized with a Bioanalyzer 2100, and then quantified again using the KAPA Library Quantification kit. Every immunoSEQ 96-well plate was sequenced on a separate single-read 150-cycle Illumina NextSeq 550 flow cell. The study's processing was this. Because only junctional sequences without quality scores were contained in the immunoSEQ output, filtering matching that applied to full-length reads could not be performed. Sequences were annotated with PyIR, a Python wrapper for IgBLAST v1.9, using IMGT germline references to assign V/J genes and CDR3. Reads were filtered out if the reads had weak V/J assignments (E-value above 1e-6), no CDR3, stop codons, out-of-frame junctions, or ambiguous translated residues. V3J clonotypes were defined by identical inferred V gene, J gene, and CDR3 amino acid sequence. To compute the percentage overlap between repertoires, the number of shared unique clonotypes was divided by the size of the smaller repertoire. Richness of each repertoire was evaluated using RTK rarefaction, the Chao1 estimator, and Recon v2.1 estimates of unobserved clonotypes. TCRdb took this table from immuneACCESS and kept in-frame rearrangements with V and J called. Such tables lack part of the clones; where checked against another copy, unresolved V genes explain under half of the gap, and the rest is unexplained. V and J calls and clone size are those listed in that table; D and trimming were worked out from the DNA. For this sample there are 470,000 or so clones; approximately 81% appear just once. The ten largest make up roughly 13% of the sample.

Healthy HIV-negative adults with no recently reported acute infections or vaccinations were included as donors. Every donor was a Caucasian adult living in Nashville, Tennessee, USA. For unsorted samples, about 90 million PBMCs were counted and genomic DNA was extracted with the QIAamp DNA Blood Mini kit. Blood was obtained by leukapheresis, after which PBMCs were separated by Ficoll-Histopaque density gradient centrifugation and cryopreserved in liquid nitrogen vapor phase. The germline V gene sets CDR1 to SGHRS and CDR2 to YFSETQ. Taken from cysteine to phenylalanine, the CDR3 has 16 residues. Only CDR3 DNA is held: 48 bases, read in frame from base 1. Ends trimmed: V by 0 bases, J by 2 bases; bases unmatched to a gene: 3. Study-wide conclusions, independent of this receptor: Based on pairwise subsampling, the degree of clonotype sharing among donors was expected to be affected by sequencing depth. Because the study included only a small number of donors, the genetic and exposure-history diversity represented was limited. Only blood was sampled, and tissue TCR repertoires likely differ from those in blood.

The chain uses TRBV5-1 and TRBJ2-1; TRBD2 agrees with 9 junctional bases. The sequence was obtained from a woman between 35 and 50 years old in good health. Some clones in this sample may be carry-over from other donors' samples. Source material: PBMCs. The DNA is TGCGCCAGCAGCTTGGTAGCGGGAGCCGCCTACAATGAGCAGTTCTTC. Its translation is CASSLVAGAAYNEQFF.